One and the same sample provided the 3 T cell receptor beta chains below, sequenced in a study of blood T cell repertoires in COVID-19. Generated by immunoSEQ multiplex PCR, the TCRdb table keeps only in-frame clones and is missing some. The top ten clones hold just under 3% of a sample with 350,000 or so clones, 65% to 85% of them seen once. The sequencing sample was made of peripheral blood. The receptors here all came from a man aged 30 to 45 with active or convalescent COVID-19.

The chain carries TRBV19 and TRBJ2-6; 7 bases match TRBD1. CDR3 size: 18 residues. The germline gives CDR1 LNHDA, CDR2 SQIVND (reference sequence). The ends lost 6 bases at V and 1 base at J; junction bases unmatched: 12. CDR3 sequence (DNA): TGTGCCAGTAGCCCTAAGACAGGGTGGGGGTCTGGGGCCAACGTCCTGACTTTC. This gives the protein CASSPKTGWGSGANVLTF.

The chain links TRBV5-1 to TRBJ2-5; 9 bases match TRBD1. J was trimmed by 9 bases and V by 4 bases; bases with no gene match: 13. This CDR3 region has 15 residues. Germline V gene data show CDR1 as SGHRS and CDR2 as YFSETQ. The CDR3 loop is CASSPDRGRPSAQYF. The CDR3 DNA reads as TGCGCCAGCAGCCCGGACAGGGGCCGTCCGTCGGCCCAGTACTTC.

The chain combines TRBV4-1 with TRBJ2-2; 9 bases align to TRBD1. This CDR3 has 14 amino acids. V trimming: 4 bases; J trimming: 5 bases; junction bases outside the gene matches: 2. Germline-derived CDR1 and CDR2 are MGHRA and YSYEKL. The CDR3 DNA sequence: TGCGCCAGCAGCCCGACAGGGGGTACCGGGGAGCTGTTTTTT. Translation: CASSPTGGTGELFF.